The 20 T cell receptor beta chains presented below share a single source sample, sequenced in a study of pediatric ulcerative colitis. Sequencing used immunoSEQ multiplex PCR; TCRdb keeps in-frame clones, though not all of them. The sample lists approximately 5,000 clones; 70% to 90% were seen once. The sample taken for sequencing was blood. These receptors were taken from a boy aged 10-17 years with mild ulcerative colitis.

The chain has TRBV28 and TRBJ1-1, with a tentative D call TRBD1 (5 bases). Trimming cost V 2 bases and J 4 bases, with 14 bases left between them. The CDR3 has 15 amino acids. In germline, CDR1 is MDHEN, CDR2 SYDVKM. The DNA for the CDR3 is TGTGCCAGCAGTTTACTCCGAGGGGTTGGCACTGAAGCTTTCTTT. This sequence encodes CASSLLRGVGTEAFF.

V gene TRBV6-5 combines with J gene TRBJ1-6; D is unresolved. V lost 4 bases to trimming and J lost 6 bases, with 7 bases between them. The CDR3 runs 13 residues. CDR1 is MNHEY and CDR2 is SVGAGI in the germline V gene. The CDR3 DNA reads as TGTGCCAGCAGTTCCCTTATTAATTCACCCCTCCACTTT. Amino acids: CASSSLINSPLHF.

The chain is built from TRBV9 and TRBJ2-5; TRBD1 might be the D (6 bases). CDR1 SGDLS and CDR2 YYNGEE come from the germline V gene. V lost 0 bases and J lost 3, with 12 bases in between. There are 15 residues in the CDR3. The CDR3 DNA is TGTGCCAGCAGCGTAGATCACAGGGTGGAAGAGACCCAGTACTTC. Amino acid sequence: CASSVDHRVEETQYF.

The CDR3 loop reads CASTGGNTGELFF. CDR3 DNA: TGTGCCAGCACGGGCGGGAACACCGGGGAGCTGTTTTTT. The V gene is TRBV6-5, the J gene TRBJ2-2; D call uncertain. The CDR3 loop spans 13 amino acids. CDR1 and CDR2 (germline): MNHEY, SVGAGI. Between the trimmed V and J ends, which lost 7 bases and 1 base, there was a span of 7 bases.

The chain couples TRBV6-5 to TRBJ1-4; perhaps TRBD1 as D (6 bases). V lost 4 bases and J lost 4, with 13 bases in between. From germline, CDR1 is MNHEY and CDR2 SVGAGI. The CDR3 sequence is 15 residues long. The CDR3 bases are TGTGCCAGCAGTTCCCGGGGACACCGTAATGAAAAACTGTTTTTT. Translated, it gives CASSSRGHRNEKLFF.

This CDR3 reads CASSYSMNTEAFF. The DNA for the CDR3 is TGTGCCAGCAGTTACTCAATGAACACTGAAGCTTTCTTT. The chain recombines TRBV6-5 with TRBJ1-1; D call uncertain. CDR1 MNHEY and CDR2 SVGAGI come from the germline V gene. V was cut by 0 bases and J by 0 bases, with 2 bases left in between. The CDR3 has 13 residues.

This clone was detected only a few times. J is TRBJ2-2 and V is TRBV12-5; 8 bases fit TRBD1. Per the germline V gene, CDR1 is LGHNT and CDR2 is FRNRAP. The ends lost 6 bases at V and 6 bases at J; junction bases unmatched: 0. The CDR3 totals 12 residues. CDR3 in amino acids: CASGQGAGELFF. The CDR3 coding sequence is TGTGCTAGTGGACAGGGGGCCGGGGAGCTGTTTTTT. The full variable domain, with the rest looked up from reference TRBV12-5 and TRBJ2-2, is DARVTQTPRHKVTEMGQEVTMRCQPILGHNTVFWYRQTMMQGLELLAYFRNRAPLDDSGMPKDRFSAEMPDATLATLKIQPSEPRDSAVYFCASGQGAGELFFGEGSRLTVL.

This chain joins TRBV29-1 and TRBJ1-4; perhaps TRBD1 as D (5 bases). CDR3 size: 13 residues. Trimming left V 4 bases short and J 8 bases short, with 14 bases between. The V gene's germline CDR1 is SQVTM and CDR2 ANQGSEA. In DNA form, the CDR3 reads TGCAGCGTTGCTCTGCAGGGCGGCGAAAAACTGTTTTTT. It yields the protein CSVALQGGEKLFF.

The chain uses TRBV28 and TRBJ2-5; D might be TRBD1 (6 bases). Deletions cut 5 bases from V and 4 bases from J, with 14 bases between. The CDR3 is made up of 14 amino acids. Germline V gives CDR1 MDHEN, CDR2 SYDVKM. The CDR3 protein is CASSTHRVGETQYF. The DNA for the CDR3 is TGTGCCAGCAGTACACACAGGGTCGGAGAGACCCAGTACTTC.

CDR3 sequence: CASSQQGWGYTF. For the CDR3, the DNA is TGCGCCAGCAGCCAACAGGGATGGGGCTACACCTTC. V usage is TRBV4-1 and J usage is TRBJ1-2, with D possibly matching TRBD1 (5 bases). The CDR3 is 12 residues long. V lost 2 bases and J lost 8, with 9 bases in between. Germline CDR1 MGHRA, CDR2 YSYEKL.

V and J are TRBV7-2 and TRBJ2-2; D unresolved. CDR1 and CDR2 from the germline V gene are SGHTA and FQGNSA. V gave up 2 bases and J gave up 4 bases, with 8 bases separating them. The CDR3 is made up of 14 amino acids. In DNA form, the CDR3 reads TGTGCCAGCAGCTTATCCGTGCTCACCGGGGAGCTGTTTTTT. This translates into CASSLSVLTGELFF. Complete variable domain (other parts from reference TRBV7-2 and TRBJ2-2): GAGVSQSPSNKVTEKGKDVELRCDPISGHTALYWYRQSLGQGLEFLIYFQGNSAPDKSGLPSDRFSAERTGGSVSTLTIQRTQQEDSAVYLCASSLSVLTGELFFGEGSRLTVL.

This clone has more than one count but fewer than ten. The V gene is TRBV19, the J gene TRBJ1-5; unclear D gene. CDR1 and CDR2 from the germline V gene are LNHDA and SQIVND (reference sequence). The V gene lost 1 base and the J gene lost 4 bases, with 11 bases spanning the gap. The length of the CDR3 is 15 residues. CDR3 protein: CASSIAGQPNQPQHF. In nucleotides, the CDR3 is TGTGCCAGTAGTATAGCAGGCCAACCTAATCAGCCCCAGCATTTT.

The rearrangement uses TRBV28 and TRBJ1-2; no firm D call. The CDR3 has 13 residues. V was trimmed by 8 bases and J by 4 bases, leaving 14 bases between them. CDR1 is MDHEN and CDR2 is SYDVKM in the germline V gene. The CDR3 sequence: CASFDPFLYGYTF. For the CDR3, the DNA is TGTGCCAGCTTCGACCCCTTTCTCTATGGCTACACCTTC.

The V call is TRBV30, the J call TRBJ2-7, with D tentatively TRBD2 (7 bases). CDR1 is GTSNPN, CDR2 SVGIG, per germline (reference sequence). This CDR3 has 13 amino acids. V was trimmed by 2 bases and J by 3 bases, leaving 11 bases between them. The CDR3 region is CAWSRGAHYEQYF. The CDR3 coding sequence is TGTGCCTGGAGTCGGGGGGCACACTACGAGCAGTACTTC.

V is TRBV5-6 and J is TRBJ2-1; TRBD2 might be the D (6 bases). Germline V gene data show CDR1 as SGHDT and CDR2 as YYEEEE. CDR3 length: 15 residues. The V and J ends lost 2 bases and 9 bases respectively, with 18 bases between them. CDR3 nucleotide sequence: TGTGCCAGCAGCTTCTGGGGGGATGATGAAGGTGAGCAGTTCTTC. It yields the protein CASSFWGDDEGEQFF. The full variable domain, in which reference TRBV5-6 and TRBJ2-1 provide the parts outside the CDR3, is DAGVTQSPTHLIKTRGQQVTLRCSPKSGHDTVSWYQQALGQGPQFIFQYYEEEERQRGNFPDRFSGHQFPNYSSELNVNALLLGDSALYLCASSFWGDDEGEQFFGPGTRLTVL.

This sequence joins TRBV7-6 and TRBJ2-7, with unresolved D. This CDR3 is built from 12 residues. CDR1 and CDR2 from the germline V gene are SGHVS and FNYEAQ. V shed 5 bases and J shed 6 bases, with 11 bases lying between them. CDR3 protein: CASSAAWGEQYF. The CDR3 DNA follows: TGTGCCAGCAGCGCCGCATGGGGCGAGCAGTACTTC.

The J gene is TRBJ2-7, the V gene TRBV27; the match to TRBD2 covers 13 bases. The V and J ends lost 7 bases and 6 bases, in that order; junction bases with no gene match: 3. The CDR3 is 13 amino acids. Germline CDR1 MNHEY, CDR2 SMNVEV (reference sequence). CDR3 loop: CASIGLAGVEQYF. In DNA, the CDR3 is TGTGCCAGCATTGGACTAGCGGGAGTCGAGCAGTACTTC.

About this clone itself: A read error may produce the germline difference seen at one junction end. The chain joins TRBV7-7 to TRBJ1-1; a weak D match, TRBD1 (6 bases). This CDR3 comprises 13 residues. Looked up from germline, CDR1 is SSHAT and CDR2 is FNYEAQ (reference sequence). CDR3 residues: CASSLDRNTEAFF. DNA for the CDR3: TGTGCTAGCAGCTTGGACAGGAACACTGAAGCTTTCTTT.

The CDR3 DNA reads as TGTGCCAGCAGTGAAGGGACAGGGGAGTCGTTAGGCTACACCTTC. It yields the protein CASSEGTGESLGYTF. The chain carries TRBV2 and TRBJ1-2; TRBD1 agrees at 9 bases. The CDR3 contains 15 residues. CDR1 is SNHLY, CDR2 FYNNEI, per germline. The V segment lost 1 base and the J segment 8 bases; nucleotides outside the gene matches: 8.

J is TRBJ2-3 and V is TRBV9; 9 bases align to TRBD1. The CDR3 runs 15 residues. Germline trimming cut 0 bases from V and 1 base from J; bases unmatched to any gene: 0. Germline V gene sequence: CDR1 SGDLS, CDR2 YYNGEE. The CDR3 coding sequence is TGTGCCAGCAGCGTAGGGGACAGGGGCACAGATACGCAGTATTTT. It codes for CASSVGDRGTDTQYF.